This entry lists 30 T cell receptor beta chains sequenced from one sample in a study of control samples from healthy donors and cancer patients. Sequenced by immunoSEQ multiplex PCR; TCRdb stores in-frame clones only, minus some. The repertoire holds about 150,000 clones, about 94% seen once, with 8.5% in the top ten. Sequencing was performed on blood. The source of these receptors is a woman between 40 and 50 years old in good health.

The chain combines TRBV7-3 with TRBJ2-5; D unresolved. V lost 6 bases and J lost 5, with 13 bases in between. The CDR3 spans 13 residues. CDR1 is SGHTA, CDR2 FQGTGA, per germline. Here the CDR3 reads CASSGDVGETQYF. DNA of the CDR3: TGTGCCAGCAGTGGCGACGTGGGGGAGACCCAGTACTTC.

The chain is built from TRBV6-5 and TRBJ2-3, with D possibly being TRBD1 (6 bases). V dropped 7 bases and J dropped 1 base, with 15 bases sitting between them. Germline CDR1 reads MNHEY; CDR2 reads SVGAGI. This CDR3 comprises 15 residues. CDR3: CASKKNRVRTDTQYF. DNA for the CDR3: TGTGCCAGCAAAAAAAACAGGGTACGCACAGATACGCAGTATTTT.

This sequence joins TRBV7-2 and TRBJ1-2, with a tentative D call TRBD1 (6 bases). With 4 bases removed from V and 2 bases from J, the gap between germline ends came to 11 bases. This CDR3 has 14 residues. Germline CDR1 is SGHTA and CDR2 is FQGNSA. The CDR3 sequence is CASSWTETNYGYTF. For the CDR3, the DNA is TGTGCCAGCAGCTGGACAGAGACCAACTATGGCTACACCTTC.

This clone appeared a single time. The gene calls are TRBV9 and TRBJ2-7, with 9 bases lining up with TRBD1. The germline CDR1 and CDR2 sequences are SGDLS and YYNGEE. CDR3 size: 15 residues. Trimming removed 4 bases from V and 1 base from J; junction bases left unmatched: 6. The CDR3 region is CASSSTGGYSYEQYF. The CDR3 DNA reads TGTGCCAGCAGCTCGACAGGGGGTTATTCCTACGAGCAGTACTTC.

Notes on this clone: Other DNA sequences within the sample encode an identical CDR3. The chain recombines TRBV18 with TRBJ1-1; no definite D call. The germline V and J ends were trimmed by 2 bases and 1 base, with 5 bases remaining between them. CDR3 length equals 13 residues. CDR1 and CDR2 (germline): KGHSH, LQKENI. This CDR3 is CASSPGRNTEAFF. The CDR3 DNA follows: TGTGCCAGCTCACCAGGGAGGAACACTGAAGCTTTCTTT.

The V and J genes are TRBV7-9 and TRBJ1-3; 10 bases fit TRBD1. The CDR3 sequence is 14 residues long. The V segment lost 8 bases and the J segment 8 bases; nucleotides outside the gene matches: 9. CDR1 is SEHNR, CDR2 FQNEAQ, per germline (reference sequence). DNA of the CDR3: TGTGCCAGCTCGACAGGGGGCACAATGGACACCATATATTTT. This gives the protein CASSTGGTMDTIYF. The full variable domain, completed using reference TRBV7-9 and TRBJ1-3, is DTGVSQNPRHKITKRGQNVTFRCDPISEHNRLYWYRQTLGQGPEFLTYFQNEAQLEKSRLLSDRFSAERPKGSFSTLEIQRTEQGDSAMYLCASSTGGTMDTIYFGEGSWLTVV.

The chain is built from TRBV29-1 and TRBJ1-1; D gene unclear. Germline loops: CDR1 SQVTM, CDR2 ANQGSEA. The CDR3 runs 13 residues. Trimming cost V 1 base and J 8 bases, with 14 bases left between them. CDR3 sequence: CSVEVLGQTEAFF. CDR3 coding DNA: TGCAGCGTTGAAGTTTTGGGTCAGACCGAAGCTTTCTTT.

The J gene is TRBJ1-3, the V gene TRBV15; D not certain. CDR3 length: 16 amino acids. The germline V gene encodes CDR1 LNHNV and CDR2 YYDKDF (reference sequence). Trimming cost V 0 bases and J 2 bases, with 11 bases left between them. CDR3 sequence: CATSRDATDPGNTIYF. The CDR3 coding sequence is TGTGCCACCAGCAGAGATGCCACTGATCCTGGAAACACCATATATTTT.

V is TRBV12-3 or TRBV12-4 and J is TRBJ1-2, with 8 nucleotides matching TRBD1. After removal of 4 bases from V and 7 bases from J, the junction contained 5 bases not matched to a gene. CDR3 length: 13 residues. The CDR3 DNA is TGTGCCAGCAGTTCGAGACAGGGGTCTGGCTACACCTTC. This sequence encodes CASSSRQGSGYTF.

This rearrangement joins TRBV5-1 to TRBJ2-7, with unresolved D. Germline-derived CDR1 and CDR2 are SGHRS and YFSETQ. V lost 2 bases and J 2 bases, leaving 11 bases between the germline ends. There are 14 residues in the CDR3. CDR3 nucleotides: TGCGCCAGCAGCTTTGACACCAGCACCTACGAGCAGTACTTC. Translating gives CASSFDTSTYEQYF.

The CDR3 DNA sequence: TGCGCCAGCAGCTTGGAGGCAGCCTCTGGGGCCAACGTCCTGACTTTC. It translates to CASSLEAASGANVLTF. This chain uses TRBV5-1 with TRBJ2-6; no clear D. Germline CDR1 reads SGHRS; CDR2 reads YFSETQ. This CDR3 has 16 residues. The V end lost 0 bases, the J end lost 0 bases, and 7 bases lay between the germline ends.

This clone appeared once. The genes are TRBV6-2 or TRBV6-3 and TRBJ1-2, with D hard to call. This CDR3 has 16 residues. V was clipped by 3 bases and J by 0 bases, with 14 bases between them. Per germline, CDR1 MNHEY and CDR2 SVGEGT. CDR3 in amino acids: CASSYPFGETNYGYTF. Written as DNA, the CDR3 is TGTGCCAGCAGTTATCCTTTCGGAGAAACTAACTATGGCTACACCTTC.

This clone was counted between two and nine times. This sequence joins TRBV14 and TRBJ2-2; D ambiguous. The CDR3 totals 13 residues. Germline CDR1 and CDR2: SGHDN and FVKESK. V was pared by 4 bases and J by 1 base, with 4 bases between. The CDR3 DNA sequence: TGTGCCAGCAGCCGCGGGAACACCGGGGAGCTGTTTTTT. Its translation is CASSRGNTGELFF.

This rearrangement joins TRBV7-2 to TRBJ1-1; D not certain. The CDR3 has 15 amino acids. With 1 base removed from V and 6 bases from J, the gap between germline ends came to 15 bases. Germline assignment: CDR1 SGHTA and CDR2 FQGNSA. The chain's CDR3 is CASSLGGGFVPEAFF. CDR3 bases: TGTGCCAGCAGCTTAGGTGGCGGGTTTGTACCTGAAGCTTTCTTT.

This chain connects TRBV7-9 to TRBJ2-2; D possibly matches TRBD1 or TRBD2 (5 bases each). The CDR3 is 15 amino acids. V dropped 3 bases and J dropped 4 bases, with 12 bases sitting between them. Germline lookup yields CDR1 SEHNR and CDR2 FQNEAQ (reference sequence). CDR3 residues: CASSLWDLSTGELFF. The CDR3 DNA reads TGTGCCAGCAGCTTGTGGGACCTCAGCACCGGGGAGCTGTTTTTT.

The chain has TRBV30 and TRBJ2-7; 10 nucleotides line up with TRBD1. The trim removed 2 bases at V and 5 bases at J, leaving 3 bases unmatched. This CDR3 contains 13 residues. CDR1 is GTSNPN, CDR2 SVGIG, per germline (reference sequence). As DNA, the CDR3 is TGTGCCTGGAGTTGGGGGACAGGGGACGAGCAGTACTTC. Translating it yields CAWSWGTGDEQYF. Supplemented by reference TRBV30 and TRBJ2-7, the full variable domain reads SQTIHQWPATLVQPVGSPLSLECTVEGTSNPNLYWYRQAAGRGLQLLFYSVGIGQISSEVPQNLSASRPQDRQFILSSKKLLLSDSGFYLCAWSWGTGDEQYFGPGTRLTVT.

The chain employs TRBV3-1 (or the pseudogene TRBV3-2) and TRBJ1-4; D uncertain. Germline CDR1 reads LGHDT; CDR2 reads YNNKEL (reference sequence). The CDR3 consists of 13 residues. With 4 bases removed from V and 8 bases from J, the gap between germline ends came to 11 bases. In DNA form, the CDR3 reads TGTGCCAGCAGCCCTCCTTGGATGGAAAAACTGTTTTTT. The encoded protein is CASSPPWMEKLFF.

The CDR3 spells CASSLWEGDYGYTF. Here the CDR3 DNA reads TGTGCCAGCAGTTTATGGGAAGGTGACTATGGCTACACCTTC. This chain links TRBV28 with TRBJ1-2; D gene unclear. This CDR3 is 14 amino acids long. Looked up from germline, CDR1 is MDHEN and CDR2 is SYDVKM. V shed 0 bases and J shed 3 bases, with 8 bases lying between them.

The V gene is TRBV13, the J gene TRBJ1-1; 7 bases line up with TRBD1. From germline, CDR1 is PRHDT and CDR2 FYEKMQ (reference sequence). The CDR3 spans 14 residues. V shed 5 bases, J shed 0 bases, and the junction held 3 bases outside the gene matches. The CDR3: CASSRGQVNTEAFF. The CDR3 bases are TGTGCCAGCAGCCGCGGACAGGTGAACACTGAAGCTTTCTTT.

The chain recombines TRBV10-3 with TRBJ1-2, with a weak D call TRBD1 (5 bases). CDR3 length equals 14 residues. V lost 4 bases and J lost 8, with 17 bases in between. Germline V gene data show CDR1 as ENHRY and CDR2 as SYGVKD. CDR3 in DNA: TGTGCCATCAGTGGAGATTCAGGGCTCGGGGGCTACACCTTC. The encoded protein is CAISGDSGLGGYTF.

This chain joins TRBV6-2 or TRBV6-3 and TRBJ1-1; perhaps TRBD1 as D (5 bases). CDR3 size: 18 residues. Between the trimmed V and J ends, which lost 0 bases and 4 bases, there was a span of 21 bases. Germline lookup yields CDR1 MNHEY and CDR2 SVGEGT. Here the CDR3 DNA reads TGTGCCAGCAGTTACTCGAGAGGATTCGGGGCCTTGGGCACTGAAGCTTTCTTT. Protein sequence: CASSYSRGFGALGTEAFF.

A word on this clone: Sequence at one end of the junction differs from germline and may be a read error. The chain is built from TRBV6-2 or TRBV6-3 and TRBJ1-2; D is possibly TRBD1 (5 bases). Germline V gene sequence: CDR1 MNHEY, CDR2 SVGEGT. The CDR3 contains 18 residues. Here the CDR3 DNA reads TGTGTCAGCAGTTACTCGACGGGGGTCCAGCGGGCTAACTATGGCTACACCTTC. Protein: CVSSYSTGVQRANYGYTF.

This clone occurred once. The chain combines TRBV19 with TRBJ2-6; the D gene is possibly TRBD2 (6 bases). V was trimmed by 5 bases and J by 0 bases, leaving 11 bases between them. Germline values: CDR1 LNHDA, CDR2 SQIVND (reference sequence). The CDR3 extends over 16 amino acids. The CDR3 sequence is CASSPLGGSGANVLTF. The CDR3 nucleotides read TGTGCCAGTAGTCCATTGGGGGGCTCTGGGGCCAACGTCCTGACTTTC.

This clone was seen once. The chain employs TRBV7-2 and TRBJ2-4, with D maybe TRBD1 (7 bases). V shed 2 bases and J shed 7 bases, with 21 bases lying between them. Germline V gene data show CDR1 as SGHTA and CDR2 as FQGNSA. The CDR3 spans 17 residues. The CDR3 is CASSLQGGVSGRNIQYF. The CDR3 DNA sequence: TGTGCCAGCAGCTTACAGGGGGGCGTTTCAGGCCGGAACATTCAGTACTTC.

This chain links TRBV7-2 with TRBJ1-4; D ambiguous. The germline gives CDR1 SGHTA, CDR2 FQGNSA. V was clipped by 2 bases and J by 7 bases, with 20 bases between them. The CDR3 has 17 residues. The CDR3 bases are TGTGCCAGCAGCTTAATCCCGGTTGGGGTGGGTGGTGAAAAACTGTTTTTT. The encoded protein is CASSLIPVGVGGEKLFF.

The V gene is TRBV5-8, the J gene TRBJ2-1; possibly TRBD1 or TRBD2 for D (6 bases each). Trimming pared 6 bases from V and 8 bases from J, leaving 27 bases between. The CDR3 has 17 residues. Germline V gene lookup returns CDR1 SGHTS and CDR2 YDEGEE. As DNA, the CDR3 is TGTGCCAGCAATAGGAGAGGGGGGCCTCGCGCTGTCGATGAGCAGTTCTTC. Translated: CASNRRGGPRAVDEQFF. Full variable domain (rest looked up from reference TRBV5-8 and TRBJ2-1): EAGVTQSPTHLIKTRGQQATLRCSPISGHTSVYWYQQALGLGLQFLLWYDEGEERNRGNFPPRFSGRQFPNYSSELNVNALELEDSALYLCASNRRGGPRAVDEQFFGPGTRLTVL.

This clone was detected only a few times. The J gene is TRBJ2-2, the V gene TRBV11-3, with D possibly being TRBD1 or TRBD2 (5 bases each). Germline V gives CDR1 SGHNT, CDR2 YENEEA. The CDR3 consists of 14 residues. V was shortened by 3 bases and J by 6 bases, with 11 bases between the two germline ends. CDR3 loop: CASSLGVWSGELFF. The CDR3 DNA reads as TGTGCCAGCAGCTTGGGGGTTTGGTCCGGGGAGCTGTTTTTT.

The chain carries TRBV7-2 and TRBJ2-7; the D is unclear. Per the germline V gene, CDR1 is SGHTA and CDR2 is FQGNSA. CDR3 length equals 15 residues. Trimming stripped 0 bases from V and 1 base from J, with 10 bases between. CDR3 nucleotide sequence: TGTGCCAGCAGCTTAGCTGCGTTAGGGTCCTACGAGCAGTACTTC. Translating gives CASSLAALGSYEQYF.

V and J are TRBV4-3 and TRBJ2-1; no firm D call. V was shortened by 0 bases and J by 5 bases, with 14 bases between the two germline ends. This CDR3 region has 16 residues. The germline V gene has CDR1 LGHNA and CDR2 YSLEER. In DNA form, the CDR3 reads TGCGCCAGCAGCCAAGATAGGTACCAGGTCCACAATGAGCAGTTCTTC. The encoded protein is CASSQDRYQVHNEQFF.

The chain combines TRBV7-3 with TRBJ2-3; no reliable D call. Trimming took 0 bases from V and 0 from J, leaving 7 bases between them. This CDR3 is built from 15 residues. Germline V gene sequence: CDR1 SGHTA, CDR2 FQGTGA. The CDR3 sequence is CASSLTRTSTDTQYF. CDR3 coding DNA: TGTGCCAGCAGCTTAACTCGAACTAGCACAGATACGCAGTATTTT.